These T cell receptor beta chains were read from a single sample in a study of regulatory T cells in long-lasting Graves disease. TCRdb processed the multiplex PCR reads anew with MiXCR; each CDR3 protein has one entry. The data show 350,000 to 450,000 distinct CDR3 sequences, with approximately 15% seen just once and roughly 17% held by the top ten. These data were also reused for a study on T cells in Graves' hyperthyroidism and ophthalmopathy.

The material was peripheral blood mononuclear cells (PBMCs), obtained at new diagnosis, from a patient treated with antithyroid drugs. The receptors here all came from a woman aged 25 to 39 with Graves disease. Each CDR3 is given with its conserved first and last residue. D genes are given only for firm matches. Not all rows give a size; the values are once, few, many and, for expanded clones, a class.

j_call	v_call	d_call	clone_size	cdr3_aa	cdr3_nt
TRBJ1-5	TRBV24-1	-	many	CATSTGHSYQPQHF	TGTGCCACCAGCACGGGACACTCATATCAGCCCCAGCATTTT
TRBJ1-4	TRBV18	-	-	CASHHRQGTNEKLFF	TGTGCCAGCCATCACCGTCAGGGAACTAATGAAAAACTGTTTTTT
TRBJ1-4	TRBV6-5	-	many	CASSYSGLNEKLFF	TGTGCCAGCAGTTACTCAGGGCTTAATGAAAAACTGTTTTTT
TRBJ1-3	TRBV11-1	TRBD1	many	CASSSTDRSSGNTIYF	TGTGCCAGCAGCTCGACGGACAGGTCCTCTGGAAACACCATATATTTT
TRBJ2-3	TRBV7-2	-	many	CASSLEYTGTDTQYF	TGTGCCAGCAGCTTAGAATATACCGGGACAGATACGCAGTATTTT
TRBJ2-1	TRBV12-3/TRBV12-4	-	many	CASSLGQGNYNEQFF	TGTGCCAGCAGTTTGGGGCAGGGAAACTACAATGAGCAGTTCTTC
TRBJ1-2	TRBV30	TRBD1	many	CAWSKGQVYGYTF	TGTGCCTGGAGTAAGGGACAGGTCTATGGCTACACCTTC
TRBJ1-2	TRBV7-9	TRBD1	-	CASSLAPLTGGRGGYTF	TGTGCCAGCAGCTTAGCACCCTTGACAGGGGGCAGAGGTGGCTACACCTTC
TRBJ1-1	TRBV10-3	-	few	CAISADRNTEAFF	TGTGCCATCAGTGCGGACAGGAACACTGAAGCTTTCTTT
TRBJ1-6	TRBV20-1	TRBD1	few	CSAHRGTVTNPPLHF	TGCAGTGCTCACAGGGGGACGGTGACTAATCCACCCCTCCACTTT
TRBJ2-1	TRBV18	TRBD2	many	CASSPPFGGRRNEQFF	TGTGCCAGCTCACCACCGTTTGGCGGGAGAAGAAATGAGCAGTTCTTC
TRBJ2-1	TRBV29-1	-	few	CSVGVNEQFF	TGCAGCGTCGGGGTCAATGAGCAGTTCTTC
TRBJ1-1	TRBV5-1	-	many	CASYGGGFEAFF	TGCGCCAGCTATGGAGGGGGGTTTGAAGCTTTCTTT
TRBJ1-2	TRBV9	-	-	CASGGGLYGYTF	TGTGCCAGCGGGGGGGGGCTATATGGCTACACCTTC
TRBJ1-2	TRBV15	-	-	CATSREAQEISRYTF	TGTGCCACCAGCAGAGAGGCACAGGAGATTTCGCGCTACACCTTC
TRBJ1-2	TRBV24-1	-	many	CATSTGNPIYGYTF	TGTGCCACTTCGACCGGGAATCCTATCTATGGCTACACCTTC
TRBJ1-2	TRBV29-1	-	many	CSVSGAGGYTF	TGCAGCGTTTCAGGGGCAGGCGGCTACACCTTC
TRBJ2-3	TRBV27	-	many	CASSLSALGDTQYF	TGTGCCAGCAGTTTATCAGCCCTAGGAGATACGCAGTATTTT
TRBJ2-5	TRBV6-2/TRBV6-3	-	many	CASTLQYQETQYF	TGTGCCAGCACCCTACAGTACCAAGAGACCCAGTACTTC
TRBJ1-2	TRBV4-2	-	-	CASSHTDGQNGYTF	TGTGCCAGCAGCCACACGGACGGACAAAATGGCTACACCTTC
TRBJ2-6	TRBV28	-	many	CASDDSPSGANVLTF	TGTGCCAGCGACGACAGCCCCTCTGGGGCCAACGTCCTGACTTTC
TRBJ2-3	TRBV9	TRBD1	-	CASSVSTGGSLTDTQYF	TGTGCCAGCAGCGTATCGACAGGGGGCAGTTTAACAGATACGCAGTATTTT
TRBJ2-1	TRBV7-2	-	many	CASSLAGSQNEQFF	TGTGCCAGCAGCTTAGCGGGTAGCCAGAATGAGCAGTTCTTC
TRBJ2-3	TRBV12-3/TRBV12-4	-	many	CASSLLHTDTQYF	TGTGCCAGCAGTTTGCTTCACACAGATACGCAGTATTTT
TRBJ2-1	TRBV12-3/TRBV12-4	TRBD1	many	CASSRATGSRGNEQFF	TGTGCCAGCAGTCGAGCAACAGGGAGCAGGGGGAATGAGCAGTTCTTC
TRBJ2-1	TRBV4-1	-	-	CASSQKPSDREAVNEQFF	TGCGCCAGCAGCCAAAAACCCTCAGACAGGGAGGCGGTCAATGAGCAGTTCTTC
TRBJ2-3	TRBV9	-	-	CASSADSTDTQYF	TGTGCCAGCAGCGCCGATAGCACAGATACGCAGTATTTT